This T cell receptor beta chain was observed in a study of T cell repertoires in breast cancer. Study in general: Tumors, lymph nodes and blood came from breast cancer patients, plus healthy blood.

The V and J ends lost 2 bases and 5 bases respectively, with 9 bases between them. Germline V lookup: CDR1 LGHDT, CDR2 YNNKEL (reference sequence). This CDR3 contains 13 residues. The expanded emulsion RT-PCR method captured paired alpha and beta chains from CD8+ T cells. Unpaired genes were suppressed by blocking oligonucleotides during a second nested PCR. Using its own MiXCR run on the emulsion pairing reads, TCRdb lists one record per CDR3 protein. The sample shows approximately 37,000 distinct CDR3 sequences, around 45% of them seen only once. The sequencing sample was made of CD8+ T cells. The TCR sequence derives from a pool of human donors with breast cancer or a healthy control (not recorded which). The gene calls are TRBV3-1 and TRBJ2-5; D not certain. The chain's CDR3 is CASSQQLDETQYF. The CDR3 DNA reads as TGTGCCAGCAGCCAACAACTCGATGAGACCCAGTACTTC.